The 5 T cell receptor beta chains in this list originate from one sample, sequenced in a study of radiotherapy plus CTLA-4 blockade in lung cancer. This table comes from immunoSEQ multiplex PCR, and its TCRdb copy is limited to in-frame clones, with some not included. This table has 70,000 to 90,000 clones, around 84% appearing once. The starting material was peripheral blood, obtained from a patient treated with radiotherapy plus ipilimumab. These TCRs come from a human donor with non-small cell lung cancer who had stable disease on radiotherapy plus ipilimumab.

The genes are TRBV6-5 and TRBJ1-2; D perhaps matches TRBD1 (6 bases). The CDR3 length is 15 residues. V gave up 6 bases and J gave up 4 bases, with 18 bases separating them. Germline values: CDR1 MNHEY, CDR2 SVGAGI. The DNA of the CDR3 is TGTGCCAGCAGGGATTTGGGCGGCAGGGGCTATGGCTACACCTTC. Residues: CASRDLGGRGYGYTF.

The chain employs TRBV14 and TRBJ2-1, with D unclear. The germline CDR1 and CDR2 sequences are SGHDN and FVKESK. This CDR3 is 16 amino acids long. The V and J ends lost 0 bases and 3 bases respectively, with 12 bases between them. The CDR3 here is CASSQDRLGFYNEQFF. In DNA, the CDR3 is TGTGCCAGCAGCCAAGATCGTCTGGGCTTCTACAATGAGCAGTTCTTC.

This clone has a handful of counts. Written as DNA, the CDR3 is TGTGCCAGCAGCCGCGCCCCCCCAGGGCGGTACTTC. Protein sequence: CASSRAPPGRYF. The V call is TRBV6-5, the J call TRBJ2-7, with D maybe TRBD1 (5 bases). This CDR3 has 12 residues. Trimming removed 6 bases at V and 12 bases at J, with 18 bases between. Per the germline V gene, CDR1 is MNHEY and CDR2 is SVGAGI.

The chain is built from TRBV5-1 and TRBJ2-5; D tentatively fits TRBD1 or TRBD2 (5 bases each). The assigned J gene may be wrong: the sequence end matches TRBJ2-7 better. This CDR3 contains 16 residues. CDR1 and CDR2 (germline): SGHRS, YFSETQ. The CDR3 DNA reads as TGCGCCAGCAGTCCTCTTGCCGGGACGTCCTCCTACGAGCAGTACTTC. It specifies CASSPLAGTSSYEQYF.

This clone occurred a few times. V gene TRBV6-1 combines with J gene TRBJ1-1; D is ambiguous. CDR3 length: 13 amino acids. The V end lost 4 bases, the J end lost 6 bases, and 12 bases lay between the germline ends. Per the germline V gene, CDR1 is MNHNS and CDR2 is SASEGT. The CDR3 region has the DNA TGTGCCAGCAGTGGTGAGGGTAACGCTGAAGCTTTCTTT. This codes for CASSGEGNAEAFF.